Listed below are T cell receptor beta chains from one sample, sequenced in a study of OX40 agonist ivuxolimab in advanced cancers. Sequencing was performed with immunoSEQ multiplex PCR; in TCRdb, only in-frame clones are kept and a portion is missing. The sample contains around 24,000 clones, 85% of which appear only once. The sequencing used CD4+ or CD8+ T cells sorted from blood, collected in a trial of the OX40 agonist ivuxolimab. The receptors stem from an adult with an advanced solid tumor such as melanoma, head and neck, liver or kidney cancer. The CDR3 runs from the conserved cysteine through the conserved F or W. A D gene is named only where the DNA matches it firmly. Clone size is stated in some rows and not others, as once, few, many or a class when expanded.

D	V	size	J	CDR3	DNA
NA	TRBV13	NA	TRBJ2-7	CASSLGPGVSGYF	TGTGCCAGCAGCTTAGGTCCAGGGGTTTCGGGGTACTTC
NA	TRBV4-2	medium-sized	TRBJ2-7	CASSQQRDISYEQYF	TGTGCCAGCAGCCAGCAAAGGGACATTTCCTACGAGCAGTACTTC
TRBD2	TRBV28	NA	TRBJ2-4	CASSASGRVEKNIQYF	TGTGCCAGCAGTGCTAGCGGGAGAGTTGAGAAAAACATTCAGTACTTC
NA	TRBV13	NA	TRBJ2-6	CASSPTTAPRGANVLTF	TGTGCCAGCAGCCCTACGACAGCTCCGAGAGGGGCCAACGTCCTGACTTTC
TRBD2	TRBV5-1	NA	TRBJ2-1	CASFGGSNNEQFF	TGCGCCAGCTTCGGGGGGAGCAATAATGAGCAGTTCTTC
TRBD1	TRBV19	once	TRBJ1-2	CASSMWTGDSYGYTF	TGTGCCAGTAGTATGTGGACAGGAGACTCCTATGGCTACACCTTC
TRBD1	TRBV29-1	NA	TRBJ1-4	CSAQGYELFF	TGCAGCGCACAGGGGTACGAACTGTTTTTT
TRBD1	TRBV11-3	NA	TRBJ2-5	CASSPWEGTAKETQYF	TGTGCCAGCAGCCCTTGGGAAGGGACAGCCAAAGAGACCCAGTACTTC
NA	TRBV2	NA	TRBJ1-1	CASSQMNTEAFF	TGTGCCAGCAGTCAGATGAACACTGAAGCTTTCTTT
TRBD1	TRBV15	NA	TRBJ1-3	CATSSGQGRTGNTIYF	TGTGCCACCAGCAGTGGACAGGGGCGAACTGGAAACACCATATATTTT
TRBD1	TRBV12-5	once	TRBJ1-1	CASGLGGQGSAEAFF	TGTGCTAGTGGTTTGGGAGGACAGGGAAGCGCTGAAGCTTTCTTT
TRBD1	TRBV5-1	medium-sized	TRBJ1-6	CASSIGQGVPLHF	TGCGCCAGCAGCATAGGACAGGGTGTACCCCTCCACTTT
NA	TRBV27	NA	TRBJ1-2	CASSLSGRGGFYGYTF	TGTGCCAGCAGTTTATCGGGGAGGGGGGGATTCTATGGCTACACCTTC
NA	TRBV19	once	TRBJ1-4	CASTQFATNEKLFF	TGTGCCAGTACCCAATTTGCAACTAATGAAAAACTGTTTTTT
NA	TRBV5-8	NA	TRBJ2-7	CASSLSMGAYEQYF	TGTGCCAGCAGCTTGTCGATGGGGGCCTACGAGCAGTACTTC
NA	TRBV5-4	once	TRBJ1-2	CASSSAFVVDEGYTF	TGTGCCAGCAGCTCCGCTTTTGTCGTTGACGAAGGCTACACCTTC
NA	TRBV7-8	NA	TRBJ1-5	CASSPSGSGNQPQHF	TGTGCCAGCAGCCCGAGCGGGAGCGGCAATCAGCCCCAGCATTTT
NA	TRBV5-6	few	TRBJ1-4	CASSLIATNEKLFF	TGTGCCAGCAGCTTGATTGCAACTAATGAAAAACTGTTTTTT
TRBD2	TRBV10-1	NA	TRBJ2-1	CASRPGTSGRGGNEQFF	TGCGCCAGCAGGCCTGGGACTAGCGGGAGGGGGGGCAATGAGCAGTTCTTC
NA	TRBV5-4	NA	TRBJ1-2	CASSLAVASGGNGYTF	TGTGCCAGCAGCTTGGCCGTGGCATCCGGGGGGAATGGCTACACCTTC
NA	TRBV11-2	NA	TRBJ2-1	CASSLGGGVDNEQFF	TGTGCCAGCAGCTTAGGAGGGGGGGTAGACAATGAGCAGTTCTTC
NA	TRBV7-2	NA	TRBJ2-2	CASSLGPYTGELFF	TGTGCCAGCAGCTTAGGGCCCTACACCGGGGAGCTGTTTTTT